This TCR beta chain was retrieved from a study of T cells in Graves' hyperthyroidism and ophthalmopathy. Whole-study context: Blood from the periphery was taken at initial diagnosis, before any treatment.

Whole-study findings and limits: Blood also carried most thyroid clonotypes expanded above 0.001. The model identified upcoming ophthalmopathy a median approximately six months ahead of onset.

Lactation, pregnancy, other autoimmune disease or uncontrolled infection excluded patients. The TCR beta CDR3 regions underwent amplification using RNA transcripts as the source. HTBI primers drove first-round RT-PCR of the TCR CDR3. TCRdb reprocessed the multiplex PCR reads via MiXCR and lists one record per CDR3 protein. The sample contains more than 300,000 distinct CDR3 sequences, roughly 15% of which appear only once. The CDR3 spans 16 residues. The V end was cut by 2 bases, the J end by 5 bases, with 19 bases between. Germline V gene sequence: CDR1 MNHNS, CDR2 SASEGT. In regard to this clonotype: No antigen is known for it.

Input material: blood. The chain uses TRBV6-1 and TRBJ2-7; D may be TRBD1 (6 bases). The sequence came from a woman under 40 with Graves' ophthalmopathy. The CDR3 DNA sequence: TGTGCCAGCAGTGAATACTCTACAGGGCGTTGGGACGAGCAGTACTTC. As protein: CASSEYSTGRWDEQYF.